These 17 T cell receptor beta chains share one sample of origin, sequenced in a study of T cells in Graves' hyperthyroidism and ophthalmopathy. It was RNA transcripts that yielded the amplified TCR beta CDR3 regions. TCR CDR3 regions were first amplified by RT-PCR with HTBI primers. TCRdb processed the multiplex PCR reads anew with MiXCR; each CDR3 protein has one entry. The sample records more than 650,000 distinct CDR3 sequences, 14% being singletons. The sample was blood. The receptors here all came from a woman aged 18-30 years with Graves' hyperthyroidism.

The rearrangement uses TRBV5-6 and TRBJ1-5; tentatively, D is TRBD1 (6 bases). CDR3 length: 19 amino acids. In germline, CDR1 is SGHDT, CDR2 YYEEEE. V lost 2 bases, J lost 0 bases, and 21 bases lay in between. The CDR3 DNA follows: TGTGCCAGCAGCTTATTGCGTTACAGGGCTTTACCTAGCAATCAGCCCCAGCATTTT. Protein product: CASSLLRYRALPSNQPQHF. Supplemented by reference TRBV5-6 and TRBJ1-5, the full variable domain reads DAGVTQSPTHLIKTRGQQVTLRCSPKSGHDTVSWYQQALGQGPQFIFQYYEEEERQRGNFPDRFSGHQFPNYSSELNVNALLLGDSALYLCASSLLRYRALPSNQPQHFGDGTRLSIL.

This clonotype appeared a few times. CDR3 DNA sequence: TGTGCCAGTAGAGTCGGGCGTGAGGGCGGCGAGCAGTACTTC. Its protein product is CASRVGREGGEQYF. This rearrangement joins TRBV19 to TRBJ2-7, with D possibly matching TRBD2 (5 bases). Trimming removed 6 bases at V and 6 bases at J, with 18 bases between. Per germline, CDR1 LNHDA and CDR2 SQIVND (reference sequence). The CDR3 has 14 residues.

This clonotype has more than one count but fewer than ten. V gene TRBV24-1 combines with J gene TRBJ2-7; TRBD1 matches at 7 bases. Germline assignment: CDR1 KGHDR and CDR2 SFDVKD. This CDR3 is 15 amino acids long. The ends lost 4 bases at V and 6 bases at J; junction bases unmatched: 11. The CDR3 DNA reads TGTGCCACCAGTGACTCGGGACAGATAGGGAGCGAGCAGTACTTC. As protein: CATSDSGQIGSEQYF.

The rearrangement links TRBV27 to TRBJ2-1, with D uncertain. The germline CDR1 and CDR2 sequences are MNHEY and SMNVEV (reference sequence). CDR3 size: 16 residues. Trimming cost V 2 bases and J 1 base, with 12 bases left between them. The CDR3 sequence: CASSLKFDGSYNEQFF. The CDR3, as DNA: TGTGCCAGCAGTTTAAAGTTCGACGGGTCCTACAATGAGCAGTTCTTC.

The rearrangement uses TRBV7-9 and TRBJ1-2; 7 bases align to TRBD1. Germline lookup yields CDR1 SEHNR and CDR2 FQNEAQ (reference sequence). The CDR3 spans 14 residues. Trimming removed 5 bases from V and 2 bases from J; junction bases left unmatched: 5. CDR3 bases: TGTGCCAGCAGCCCTGGACAGGCCAACTATGGCTACACCTTC. This translates into CASSPGQANYGYTF.

This clonotype appeared many times. The chain couples TRBV2 to TRBJ1-1; D may be TRBD1 (6 bases). V shed 3 bases and J shed 0 bases, with 17 bases lying between them. Germline CDR1 and CDR2: SNHLY and FYNNEI. This CDR3 is built from 17 residues. The CDR3: CASSESAGVHMNTEAFF. Written as DNA, the CDR3 is TGTGCCAGCAGTGAGTCAGCAGGGGTGCACATGAACACTGAAGCTTTCTTT.

Ten or more counts support this clonotype. The genes are TRBV20-1 and TRBJ2-7, with 8 nucleotides matching TRBD1. The CDR3 runs 14 residues. The germline V gene encodes CDR1 DFQATT and CDR2 SNEGSKA (reference sequence). The J segment lost 4 bases and the V segment lost 3 bases, leaving 8 bases of the junction unmatched. The CDR3 nucleotides are TGCAGTGCTAGGCCAGGACAGGGATCGTACGAGCAGTACTTC. Translating gives CSARPGQGSYEQYF.

This clonotype was observed at least ten times. This chain joins TRBV7-2 and TRBJ2-5; unclear D gene. Trimming left V 5 bases short and J 7 bases short, with 26 bases between. Germline CDR1 and CDR2: SGHTA and FQGNSA. The CDR3 has 17 amino acids. The DNA of the CDR3 is TGTGCCAGCAGCCCCCAAGCGCAGACTTACTTCCCTGGGACCCAGTACTTC. Translating gives CASSPQAQTYFPGTQYF.

V usage is TRBV12-3 or TRBV12-4 and J usage is TRBJ1-1, with 10 bases lining up with TRBD1. V lost 3 bases to trimming and J lost 2 bases; unmatched junction nucleotides: 3. The CDR3 sequence is 15 residues long. CDR3: CASSLTGGINTEAFF. The CDR3 DNA follows: TGTGCCAGCAGTTTGACAGGGGGCATCAACACTGAAGCTTTCTTT.

V and J are TRBV7-3 and TRBJ2-3, with 14 bases fitting TRBD2. The germline V gene encodes CDR1 SGHTA and CDR2 FQGTGA. V shed 3 bases and J 5 bases; nucleotides not matched to a gene: 4. CDR3 length: 16 amino acids. The CDR3 protein is CASSFGTSGSGDTQYF. The CDR3 DNA reads TGTGCCAGCAGCTTCGGGACTAGCGGGAGTGGAGATACGCAGTATTTT.

This clonotype was counted many times. V usage is TRBV28 and J usage is TRBJ2-1; the D is unclear. Germline CDR1 MDHEN, CDR2 SYDVKM. Trimming removed 8 bases from V and 9 bases from J, with 11 bases in between. The CDR3 has 11 residues. The CDR3 region has the DNA TGTGCCAGCGGACGGTCCCGTGAGCAGTTCTTC. Translation gives CASGRSREQFF. Full variable domain (outside the CDR3, taken from reference TRBV28 and TRBJ2-1): DVKVTQSSRYLVKRTGEKVFLECVQDMDHENMFWYRQDPGLGLRLIYFSYDVKMKEKGDIPEGYSVSREKKERFSLILESASTNQTSMYLCASGRSREQFFGPGTRLTVL.

This clonotype was picked up many times. The CDR3 region is CSAKGLGSQETQYF. In nucleotides, the CDR3 is TGCAGTGCAAAGGGGTTGGGGAGTCAAGAGACCCAGTACTTC. The genes are TRBV20-1 and TRBJ2-5; D may be TRBD1 or TRBD2 (5 bases each). V dropped 6 bases and J dropped 2 bases, with 16 bases sitting between them. Germline-derived CDR1 and CDR2 are DFQATT and SNEGSKA (reference sequence). The CDR3 totals 14 residues.

This chain links TRBV10-2 with TRBJ2-7; D call uncertain. V was shortened by 2 bases and J by 5 bases, with 16 bases between the two germline ends. Germline V gene data show CDR1 as WSHSY and CDR2 as SAAADI. This CDR3 is 15 amino acids long. CDR3 in DNA: TGCGCCAGCAGTGAGACTGGGCCTCCAGGTAACGAGCAGTACTTC. Protein product: CASSETGPPGNEQYF.

At least ten counts were recorded for this clonotype. The chain is built from TRBV2 and TRBJ2-5, with 9 nucleotides matching TRBD1. V lost 6 bases, J lost 5 bases, and 10 bases stayed unmatched. The CDR3 is made up of 15 amino acids. CDR1 and CDR2 from the germline V gene are SNHLY and FYNNEI. CDR3 DNA sequence: TGTGCCAGCAGAGGGGCGGGACAGGGTGCGGAGACCCAGTACTTC. Amino acids: CASRGAGQGAETQYF.

This clonotype was detected ten times or more. V is TRBV20-1 and J is TRBJ1-2, with D possibly TRBD1 on 5 matching bases. This CDR3 comprises 13 residues. CDR1 is DFQATT and CDR2 is SNEGSKA in the germline V gene (reference sequence). V was cut by 3 bases and J by 7 bases, with 15 bases left in between. CDR3 amino acids: CSASPAGRGGYTF. DNA for the CDR3: TGCAGTGCTAGCCCTGCAGGGAGAGGTGGCTACACCTTC.

In this sample, this clonotype turned up a few times. The chain couples TRBV11-2 to TRBJ2-1; D unresolved. The germline V gene has CDR1 SGHAT and CDR2 FQNNGV. This CDR3 contains 17 residues. The ends were cut back, 0 bases at V and 3 bases at J, with 15 bases in the middle. CDR3 region: CASSLEFVPSFYNEQFF. The CDR3, as DNA: TGTGCCAGCAGCTTAGAATTCGTTCCCTCCTTCTACAATGAGCAGTTCTTC. Full variable domain (missing parts from reference TRBV11-2 and TRBJ2-1): EAGVAQSPRYKIIEKRQSVAFWCNPISGHATLYWYQQILGQGPKLLIQFQNNGVVDDSQLPKDRFSAERLKGVDSTLKIQPAKLEDSAVYLCASSLEFVPSFYNEQFFGPGTRLTVL.

Only a few counts were recorded for this clonotype. V is TRBV15 and J is TRBJ2-1; D uncertain. V was pared by 0 bases and J by 9 bases, with 9 bases between. The CDR3 extends over 13 amino acids. Germline V gene sequence: CDR1 LNHNV, CDR2 YYDKDF (reference sequence). The CDR3 DNA reads as TGTGCCACCAGCAGAGAAGGGATGGGTGAGCAGTTCTTC. It yields the protein CATSREGMGEQFF.